This record covers a single T cell receptor beta chain. Method: immunoSEQ multiplex PCR; TCRdb's copy keeps in-frame clones and lacks some. Of more than 60,000 clones listed, around 95% are singletons. This entry belongs to a study of T cells after posttransplantation cyclophosphamide. The V gene lost 1 base and the J gene lost 3 bases, with 16 bases spanning the gap. The length of the CDR3 is 16 residues. Germline CDR1 reads SGHDT; CDR2 reads YYEEEE. The specimen sequenced was PBMCs. V and J are TRBV5-6 and TRBJ1-2; D is perhaps TRBD1 (5 bases). The clonotype originates from a woman aged 25 to 39 in good health and a related stem cell transplant donor. CDR3 bases: TGTGCCAGCAGCTTGCGTGTAGGGGAGGGCTACTATGGCTACACCTTC. Protein product: CASSLRVGEGYYGYTF.